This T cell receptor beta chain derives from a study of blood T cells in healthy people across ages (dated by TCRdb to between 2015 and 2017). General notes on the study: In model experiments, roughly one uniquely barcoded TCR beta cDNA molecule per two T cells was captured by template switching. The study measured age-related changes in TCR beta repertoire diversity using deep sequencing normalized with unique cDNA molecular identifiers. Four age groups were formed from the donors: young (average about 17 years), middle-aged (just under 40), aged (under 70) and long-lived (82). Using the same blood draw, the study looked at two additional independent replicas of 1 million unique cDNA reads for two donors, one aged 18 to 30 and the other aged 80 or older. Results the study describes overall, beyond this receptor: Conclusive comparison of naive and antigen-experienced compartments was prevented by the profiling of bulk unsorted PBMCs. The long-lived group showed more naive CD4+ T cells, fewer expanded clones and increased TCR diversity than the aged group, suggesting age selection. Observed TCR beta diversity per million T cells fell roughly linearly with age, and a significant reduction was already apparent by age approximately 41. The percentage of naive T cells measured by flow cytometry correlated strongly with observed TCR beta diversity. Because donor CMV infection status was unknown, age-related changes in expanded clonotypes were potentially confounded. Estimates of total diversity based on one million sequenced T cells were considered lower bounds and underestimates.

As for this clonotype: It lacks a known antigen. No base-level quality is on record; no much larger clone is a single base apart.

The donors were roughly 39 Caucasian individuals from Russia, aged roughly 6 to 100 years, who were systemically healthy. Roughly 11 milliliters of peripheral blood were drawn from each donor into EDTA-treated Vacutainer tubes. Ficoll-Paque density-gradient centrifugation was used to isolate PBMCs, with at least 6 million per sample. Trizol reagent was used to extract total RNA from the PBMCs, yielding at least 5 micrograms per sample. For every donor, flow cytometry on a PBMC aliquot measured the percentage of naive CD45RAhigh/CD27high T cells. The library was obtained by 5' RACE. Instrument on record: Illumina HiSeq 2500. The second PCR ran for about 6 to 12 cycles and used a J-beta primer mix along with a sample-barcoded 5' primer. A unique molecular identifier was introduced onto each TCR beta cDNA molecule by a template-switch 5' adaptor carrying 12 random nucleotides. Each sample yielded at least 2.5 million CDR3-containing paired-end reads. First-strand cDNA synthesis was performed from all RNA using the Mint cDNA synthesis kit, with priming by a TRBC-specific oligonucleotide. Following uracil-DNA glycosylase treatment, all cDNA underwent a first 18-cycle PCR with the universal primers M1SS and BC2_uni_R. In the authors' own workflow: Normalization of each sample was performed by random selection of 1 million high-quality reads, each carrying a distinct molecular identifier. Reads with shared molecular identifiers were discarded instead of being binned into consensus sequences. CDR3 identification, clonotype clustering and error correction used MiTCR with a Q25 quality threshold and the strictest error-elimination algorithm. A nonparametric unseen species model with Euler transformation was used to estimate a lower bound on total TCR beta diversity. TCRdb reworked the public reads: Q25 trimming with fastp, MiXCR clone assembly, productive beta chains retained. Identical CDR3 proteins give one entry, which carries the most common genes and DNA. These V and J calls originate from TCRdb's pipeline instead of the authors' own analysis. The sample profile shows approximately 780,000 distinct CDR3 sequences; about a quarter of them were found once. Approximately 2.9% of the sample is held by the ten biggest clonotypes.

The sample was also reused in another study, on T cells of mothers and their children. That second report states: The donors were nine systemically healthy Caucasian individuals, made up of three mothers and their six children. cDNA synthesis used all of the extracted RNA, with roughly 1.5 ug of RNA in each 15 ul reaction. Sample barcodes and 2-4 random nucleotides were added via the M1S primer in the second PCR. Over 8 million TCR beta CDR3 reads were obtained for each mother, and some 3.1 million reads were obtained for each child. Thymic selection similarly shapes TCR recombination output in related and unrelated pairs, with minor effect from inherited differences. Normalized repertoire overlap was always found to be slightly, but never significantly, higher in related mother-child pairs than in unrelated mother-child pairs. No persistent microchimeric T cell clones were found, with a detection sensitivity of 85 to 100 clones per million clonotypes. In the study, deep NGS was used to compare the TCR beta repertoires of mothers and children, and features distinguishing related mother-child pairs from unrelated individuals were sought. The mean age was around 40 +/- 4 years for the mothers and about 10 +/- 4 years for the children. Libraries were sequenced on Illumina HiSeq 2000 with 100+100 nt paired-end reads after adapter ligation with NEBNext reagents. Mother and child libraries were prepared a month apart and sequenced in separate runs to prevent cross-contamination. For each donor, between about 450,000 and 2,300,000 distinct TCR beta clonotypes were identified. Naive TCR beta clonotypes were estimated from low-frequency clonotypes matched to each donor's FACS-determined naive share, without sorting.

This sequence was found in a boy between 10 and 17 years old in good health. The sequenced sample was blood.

The CDR3 amino acid sequence is: CASNPKDRALTKIQYF. The nucleotide sequence is given as TGTGCCAGCAACCCAAAGGACAGGGCCCTAACAAAAATTCAGTACTTC. Recombination connected TRBV7-2 to TRBJ2-4; 8 nucleotides in the junction match TRBD1. The germline V gene supplies CDR1 SGHTA and CDR2 FQGNSA. The CDR3 numbers 16 residues from cysteine through phenylalanine. Only CDR3 DNA remains: 48 bases, in frame from the first base. From V the trimming removes 7 bases and from J it removes 10 bases, while the gene matches leave 18 bases of the junction unaccounted for.